This TCR beta chain is from a study of beta chain features in type 1 diabetes. A single heparinised blood sample, averaging approximately 116 mL, was obtained per donor. CD4+ naive, central memory, regulatory and stem cell-like memory cells were sorted via CD45RO/CCR7/CD25/CD127/CD95/CD27. Post-sort purity exceeded 95% for all sorted populations. Germline V gene data show CDR1 as SGDLS and CDR2 as YYNGEE. The CDR3 runs 17 residues. The junction had 5 bases not matched to a gene; V was cut back by 3 bases and J by 2 bases. The whole isolated RNA underwent reverse transcription, so sequencing captured expressed TCRB transcripts. The protocol was immunoSEQ multiplex PCR, while the TCRdb copy is restricted to in-frame clones and leaves out a portion. The table lists 330,000 or so clones, roughly a fifth of them singletons.

The sequencing input was naive CD4+ T cells from blood. The TCR originated in a woman aged 18-29 years in good health. The V call is TRBV9, the J call TRBJ2-3; 14 bases are shared with TRBD2. The CDR3 region is CASSAGTSGGSTDTQYF. The CDR3 DNA reads TGTGCCAGCAGCGCAGGGACTAGCGGGGGCTCCACAGATACGCAGTATTTT.